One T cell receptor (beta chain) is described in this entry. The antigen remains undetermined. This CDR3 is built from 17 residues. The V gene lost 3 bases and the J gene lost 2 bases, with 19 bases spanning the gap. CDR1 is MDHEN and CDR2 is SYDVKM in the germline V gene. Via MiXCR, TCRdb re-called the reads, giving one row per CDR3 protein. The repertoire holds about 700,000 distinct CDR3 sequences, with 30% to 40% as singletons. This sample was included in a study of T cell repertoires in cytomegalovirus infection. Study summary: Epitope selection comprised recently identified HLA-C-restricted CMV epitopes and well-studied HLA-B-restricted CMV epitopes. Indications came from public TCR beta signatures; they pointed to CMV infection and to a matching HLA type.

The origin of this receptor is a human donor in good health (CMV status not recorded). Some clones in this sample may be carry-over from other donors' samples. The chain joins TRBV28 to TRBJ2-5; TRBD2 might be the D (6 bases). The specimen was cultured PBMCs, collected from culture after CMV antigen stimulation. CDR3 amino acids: CASSLEVIPGLQETQYF. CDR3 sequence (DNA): TGTGCCAGCAGTTTGGAGGTCATACCGGGACTTCAAGAGACCCAGTACTTC. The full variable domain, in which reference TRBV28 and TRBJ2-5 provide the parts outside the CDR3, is DVKVTQSSRYLVKRTGEKVFLECVQDMDHENMFWYRQDPGLGLRLIYFSYDVKMKEKGDIPEGYSVSREKKERFSLILESASTNQTSMYLCASSLEVIPGLQETQYFGPGTRLLVL.